This TCR beta chain was captured by sequencing in a study of molecular identifiers for immune sequencing clone quantification. TCRdb reprocessed the PCR reads with MiXCR, giving one entry per CDR3 protein. The table records 400,000 to 600,000 distinct CDR3 sequences, around 23% of them present only once. CDR1 is SGHTA, CDR2 FQGTGA, per germline. J was trimmed by 1 base and V by 1 base; bases with no gene match: 1. CDR3 length: 15 residues. Sequencing used naive CD8+ T cells from blood, with Jurkat cell RNA spiked in. Subset described: FACS-sorted CD8+CD4-CCR7+CD45RA+ naive T cells. V gene TRBV7-3 combines with J gene TRBJ2-3; TRBD2 matches at 8 bases. This receptor was taken from a human donor in good health. Some libraries in this study had Jurkat cell RNA spiked in. The CDR3 protein is CASSLKAGGTDTQYF. The CDR3 nucleotides read TGTGCCAGCAGCTTAAAAGCGGGAGGCACAGATACGCAGTATTTT.